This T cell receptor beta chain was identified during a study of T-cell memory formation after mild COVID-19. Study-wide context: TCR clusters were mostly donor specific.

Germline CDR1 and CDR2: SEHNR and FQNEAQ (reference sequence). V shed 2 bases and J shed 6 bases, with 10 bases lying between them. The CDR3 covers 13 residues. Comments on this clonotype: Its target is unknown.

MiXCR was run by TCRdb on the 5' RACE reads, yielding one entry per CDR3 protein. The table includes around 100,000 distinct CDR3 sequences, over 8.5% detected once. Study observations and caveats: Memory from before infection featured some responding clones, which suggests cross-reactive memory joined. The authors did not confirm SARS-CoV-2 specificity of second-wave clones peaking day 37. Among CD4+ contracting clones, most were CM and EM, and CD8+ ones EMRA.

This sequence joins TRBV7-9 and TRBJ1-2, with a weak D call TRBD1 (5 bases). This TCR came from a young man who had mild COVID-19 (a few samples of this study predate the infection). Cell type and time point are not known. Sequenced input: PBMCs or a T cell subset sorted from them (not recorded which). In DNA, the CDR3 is TGTGCCAGCAGCTTATCCAGGGTGGATGGCTACACCTTC. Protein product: CASSLSRVDGYTF.